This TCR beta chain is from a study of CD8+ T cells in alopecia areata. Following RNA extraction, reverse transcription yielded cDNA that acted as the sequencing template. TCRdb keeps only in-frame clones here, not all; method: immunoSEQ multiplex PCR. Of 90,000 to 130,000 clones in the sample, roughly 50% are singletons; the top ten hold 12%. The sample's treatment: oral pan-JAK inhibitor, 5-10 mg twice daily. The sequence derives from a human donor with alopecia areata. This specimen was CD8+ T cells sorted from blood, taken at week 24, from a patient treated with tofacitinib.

CDR3 residues: CASSLGPGSSYNSPLHF. For the CDR3, the DNA is TGTGCCAGCAGTTTGGGGCCGGGGAGCTCCTATAATTCACCCCTCCACTTT. The J gene is TRBJ1-6, the V gene TRBV27, with D maybe TRBD1 (5 bases). The ends were cut back, 3 bases at V and 0 bases at J, with 12 bases in the middle. The CDR3 spans 17 residues. The germline V gene has CDR1 MNHEY and CDR2 SMNVEV (reference sequence).